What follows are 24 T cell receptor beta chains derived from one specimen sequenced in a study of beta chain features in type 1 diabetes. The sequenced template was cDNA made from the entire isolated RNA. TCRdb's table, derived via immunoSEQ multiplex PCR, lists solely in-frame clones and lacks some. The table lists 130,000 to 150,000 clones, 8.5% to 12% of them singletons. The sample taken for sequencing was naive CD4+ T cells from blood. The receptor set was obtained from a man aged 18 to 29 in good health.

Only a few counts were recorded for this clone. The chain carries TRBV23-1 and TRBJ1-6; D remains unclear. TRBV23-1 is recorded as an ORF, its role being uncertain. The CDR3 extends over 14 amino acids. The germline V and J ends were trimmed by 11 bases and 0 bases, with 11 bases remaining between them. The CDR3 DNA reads TGCGCCGCGGGGAATAGCTCCTATAATTCACCCCTCCACTTT. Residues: CAAGNSSYNSPLHF.

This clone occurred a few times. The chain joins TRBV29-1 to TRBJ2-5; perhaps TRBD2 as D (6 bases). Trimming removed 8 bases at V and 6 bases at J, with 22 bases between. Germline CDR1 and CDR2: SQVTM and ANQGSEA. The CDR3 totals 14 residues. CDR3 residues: CSMQPSGTGKTQYF. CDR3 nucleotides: TGCAGCATGCAACCGTCCGGGACTGGAAAGACCCAGTACTTC.

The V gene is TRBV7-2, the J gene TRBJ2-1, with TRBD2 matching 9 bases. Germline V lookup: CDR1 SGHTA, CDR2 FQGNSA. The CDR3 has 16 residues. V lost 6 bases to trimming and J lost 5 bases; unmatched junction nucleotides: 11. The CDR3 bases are TGTGCCAGCAGTTCGGTCGGGACTAGCCAGAACAATGAGCAGTTCTTC. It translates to CASSSVGTSQNNEQFF.

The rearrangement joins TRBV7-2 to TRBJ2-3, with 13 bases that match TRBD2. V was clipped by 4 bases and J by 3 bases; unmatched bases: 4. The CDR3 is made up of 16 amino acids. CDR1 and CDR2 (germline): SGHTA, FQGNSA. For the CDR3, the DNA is TGTGCCAGCAGCTCCAAGACTAGCGGGGGGACAGATACGCAGTATTTT. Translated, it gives CASSSKTSGGTDTQYF. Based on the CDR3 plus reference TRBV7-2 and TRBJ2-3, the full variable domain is GAGVSQSPSNKVTEKGKDVELRCDPISGHTALYWYRQSLGQGLEFLIYFQGNSAPDKSGLPSDRFSAERTGGSVSTLTIQRTQQEDSAVYLCASSSKTSGGTDTQYFGPGTRLTVL.

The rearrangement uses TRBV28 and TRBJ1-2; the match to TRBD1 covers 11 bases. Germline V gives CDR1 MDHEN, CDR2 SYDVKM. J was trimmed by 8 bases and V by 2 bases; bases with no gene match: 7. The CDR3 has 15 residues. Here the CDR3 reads CASSLGGQGAIGYTF. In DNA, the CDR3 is TGTGCCAGCAGTTTAGGCGGACAGGGGGCGATCGGCTACACCTTC.

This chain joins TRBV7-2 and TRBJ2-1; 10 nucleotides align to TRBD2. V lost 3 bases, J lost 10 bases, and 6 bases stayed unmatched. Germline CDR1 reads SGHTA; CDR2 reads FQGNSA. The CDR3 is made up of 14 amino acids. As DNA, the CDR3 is TGTGCCAGCAGCTTTAGCGGGGGGCCTCAGGAGCAGTTCTTC. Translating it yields CASSFSGGPQEQFF.

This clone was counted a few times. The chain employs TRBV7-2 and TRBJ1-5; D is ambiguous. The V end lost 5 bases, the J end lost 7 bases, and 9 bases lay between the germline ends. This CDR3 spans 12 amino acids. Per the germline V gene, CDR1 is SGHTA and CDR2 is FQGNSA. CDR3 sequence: CASSNFGQPQHF. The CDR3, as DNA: TGTGCCAGCAGCAACTTCGGGCAGCCCCAGCATTTT.

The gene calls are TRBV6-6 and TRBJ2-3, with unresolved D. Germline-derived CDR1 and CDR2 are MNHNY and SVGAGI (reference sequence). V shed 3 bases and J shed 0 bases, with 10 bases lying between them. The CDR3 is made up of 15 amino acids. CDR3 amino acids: CASSYGPVSTDTQYF. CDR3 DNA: TGTGCCAGCAGTTATGGGCCGGTGAGCACAGATACGCAGTATTTT.

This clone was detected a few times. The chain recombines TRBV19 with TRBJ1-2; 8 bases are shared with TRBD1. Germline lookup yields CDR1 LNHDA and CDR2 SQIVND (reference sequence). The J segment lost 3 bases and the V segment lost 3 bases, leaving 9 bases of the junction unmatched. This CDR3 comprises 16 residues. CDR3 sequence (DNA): TGTGCCAGTAGTATGCTTCCAGGGGGCTCAGACTATGGCTACACCTTC. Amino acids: CASSMLPGGSDYGYTF. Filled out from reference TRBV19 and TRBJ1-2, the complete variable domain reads DGGITQSPKYLFRKEGQNVTLSCEQNLNHDAMYWYRQDPGQGLRLIYYSQIVNDFQKGDIAEGYSVSREKKESFPLTVTSAQKNPTAFYLCASSMLPGGSDYGYTFGSGTRLTVV.

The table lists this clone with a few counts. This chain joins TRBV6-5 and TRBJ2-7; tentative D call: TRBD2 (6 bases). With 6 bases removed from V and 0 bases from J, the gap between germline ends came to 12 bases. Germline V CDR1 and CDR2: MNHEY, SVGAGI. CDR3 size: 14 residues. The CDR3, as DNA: TGTGCCAGCAGCCTTGGACTAAACTCCTACGAGCAGTACTTC. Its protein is CASSLGLNSYEQYF.

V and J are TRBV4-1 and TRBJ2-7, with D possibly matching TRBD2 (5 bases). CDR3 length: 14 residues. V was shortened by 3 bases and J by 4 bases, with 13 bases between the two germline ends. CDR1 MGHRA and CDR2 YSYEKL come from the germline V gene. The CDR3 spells CASSQDSTGYEQYF. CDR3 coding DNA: TGCGCCAGCAGCCAGGACTCTACGGGGTACGAGCAGTACTTC.

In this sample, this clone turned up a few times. CDR3 bases: TGTGCCAGCAGCGAAGGACTAGCGGGGAATACGCAGTATTTT. Protein: CASSEGLAGNTQYF. J is TRBJ2-3 and V is TRBV7-2; 12 nucleotides line up with TRBD2. CDR3 size: 14 residues. The V segment lost 5 bases and the J segment 7 bases; nucleotides outside the gene matches: 4. The germline V gene encodes CDR1 SGHTA and CDR2 FQGNSA.

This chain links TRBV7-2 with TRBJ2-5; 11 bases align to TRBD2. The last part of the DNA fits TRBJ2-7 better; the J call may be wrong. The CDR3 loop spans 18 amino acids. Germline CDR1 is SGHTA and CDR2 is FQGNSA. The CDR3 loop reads CASSLVSGGASGAYEQYF. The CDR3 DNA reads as TGTGCCAGCAGCTTAGTTAGCGGGGGGGCCTCAGGGGCGTACGAGCAGTACTTC.

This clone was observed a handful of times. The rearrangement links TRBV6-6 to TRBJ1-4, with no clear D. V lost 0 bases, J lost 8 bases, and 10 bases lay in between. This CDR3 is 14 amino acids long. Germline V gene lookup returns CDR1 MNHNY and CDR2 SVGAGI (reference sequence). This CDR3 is CASSYSEGGEKLFF. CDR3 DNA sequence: TGTGCCAGCAGTTACTCGGAGGGAGGCGAAAAACTGTTTTTT.

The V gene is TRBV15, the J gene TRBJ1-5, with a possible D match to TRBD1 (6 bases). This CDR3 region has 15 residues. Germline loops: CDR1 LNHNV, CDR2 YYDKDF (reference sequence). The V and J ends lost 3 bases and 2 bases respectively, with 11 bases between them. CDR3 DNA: TGTGCCACCAGCAGGGCAGGGGTCGGCAATCAGCCCCAGCATTTT. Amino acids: CATSRAGVGNQPQHF.

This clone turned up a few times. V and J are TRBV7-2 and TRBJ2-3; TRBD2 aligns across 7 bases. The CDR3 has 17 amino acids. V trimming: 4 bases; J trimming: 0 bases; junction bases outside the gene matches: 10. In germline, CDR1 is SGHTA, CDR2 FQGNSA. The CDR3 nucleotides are TGTGCCAGCAGCTACCGGTGGGCGGGGGACAGCACAGATACGCAGTATTTT. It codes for CASSYRWAGDSTDTQYF.

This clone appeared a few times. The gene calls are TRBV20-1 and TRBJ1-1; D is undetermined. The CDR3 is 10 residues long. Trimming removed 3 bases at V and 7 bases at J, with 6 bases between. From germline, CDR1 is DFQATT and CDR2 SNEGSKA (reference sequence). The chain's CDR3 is CSARADEAFF. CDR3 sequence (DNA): TGCAGTGCTAGGGCGGATGAAGCTTTCTTT.

Here the CDR3 DNA reads TGTGCCAGCATCAACCGGGACAGGGACTACAATGAGCAGTTCTTC. This gives the protein CASINRDRDYNEQFF. The V call is TRBV2, the J call TRBJ2-1; 9 bases map to TRBD1. The CDR3 covers 15 residues. From germline, CDR1 is SNHLY and CDR2 FYNNEI. J gave up 3 bases and V 7 bases, and 7 bases lay outside the gene matches.

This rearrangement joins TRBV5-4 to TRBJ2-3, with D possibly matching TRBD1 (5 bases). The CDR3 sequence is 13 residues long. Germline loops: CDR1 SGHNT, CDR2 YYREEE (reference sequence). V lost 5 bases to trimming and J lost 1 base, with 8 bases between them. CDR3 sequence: CASRRTRTDTQYF. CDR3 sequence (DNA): TGTGCCAGCAGGCGGACACGCACAGATACGCAGTATTTT.

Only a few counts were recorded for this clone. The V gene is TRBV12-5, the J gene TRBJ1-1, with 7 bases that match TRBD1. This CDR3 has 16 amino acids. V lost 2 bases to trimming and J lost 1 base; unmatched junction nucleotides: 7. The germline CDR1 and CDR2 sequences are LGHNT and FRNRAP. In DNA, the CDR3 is TGTGCTAGTGGTTTGCCCAACGACAGGGAGAACACTGAAGCTTTCTTT. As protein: CASGLPNDRENTEAFF.

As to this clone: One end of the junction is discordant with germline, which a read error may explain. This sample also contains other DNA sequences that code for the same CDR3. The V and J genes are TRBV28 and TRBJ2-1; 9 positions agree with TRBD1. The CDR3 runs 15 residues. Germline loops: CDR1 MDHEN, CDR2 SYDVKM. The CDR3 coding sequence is TGTGCCAGCAGTCAACAGGGGGCCTCCTATAATGAGCAGTTCTTC. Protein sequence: CASSQQGASYNEQFF. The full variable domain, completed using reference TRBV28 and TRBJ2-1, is DVKVTQSSRYLVKRTGEKVFLECVQDMDHENMFWYRQDPGLGLRLIYFSYDVKMKEKGDIPEGYSVSREKKERFSLILESASTNQTSMYLCASSQQGASYNEQFFGPGTRLTVL.

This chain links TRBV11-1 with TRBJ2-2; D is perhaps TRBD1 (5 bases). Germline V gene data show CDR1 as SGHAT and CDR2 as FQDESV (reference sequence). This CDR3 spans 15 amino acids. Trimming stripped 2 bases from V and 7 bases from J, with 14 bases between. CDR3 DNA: TGTGCCAGCAGCTTATTGGCAGGGATTGACGGGGAGCTGTTTTTT. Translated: CASSLLAGIDGELFF.

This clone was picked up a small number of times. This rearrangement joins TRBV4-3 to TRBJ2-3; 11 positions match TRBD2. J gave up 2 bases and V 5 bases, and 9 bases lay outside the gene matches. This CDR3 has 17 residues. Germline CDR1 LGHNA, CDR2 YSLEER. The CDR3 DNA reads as TGCGCCAGCAGCTGGGGACTAGCGGCGACATACACAGATACGCAGTATTTT. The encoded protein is CASSWGLAATYTDTQYF.

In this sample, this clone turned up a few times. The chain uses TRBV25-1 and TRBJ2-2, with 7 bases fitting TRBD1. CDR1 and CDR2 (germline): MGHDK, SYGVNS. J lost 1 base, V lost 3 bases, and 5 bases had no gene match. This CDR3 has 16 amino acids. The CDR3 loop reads CASSDLGQVNTGELFF. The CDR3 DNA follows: TGTGCCAGCAGTGACCTCGGACAGGTGAACACCGGGGAGCTGTTTTTT. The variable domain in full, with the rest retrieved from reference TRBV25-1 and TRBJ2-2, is EADIYQTPRYLVIGTGKKITLECSQTMGHDKMYWYQQDPGMELHLIHYSYGVNSTEKGDLSSESTVSRIRTEHFPLTLESARPSHTSQYLCASSDLGQVNTGELFFGEGSRLTVL.